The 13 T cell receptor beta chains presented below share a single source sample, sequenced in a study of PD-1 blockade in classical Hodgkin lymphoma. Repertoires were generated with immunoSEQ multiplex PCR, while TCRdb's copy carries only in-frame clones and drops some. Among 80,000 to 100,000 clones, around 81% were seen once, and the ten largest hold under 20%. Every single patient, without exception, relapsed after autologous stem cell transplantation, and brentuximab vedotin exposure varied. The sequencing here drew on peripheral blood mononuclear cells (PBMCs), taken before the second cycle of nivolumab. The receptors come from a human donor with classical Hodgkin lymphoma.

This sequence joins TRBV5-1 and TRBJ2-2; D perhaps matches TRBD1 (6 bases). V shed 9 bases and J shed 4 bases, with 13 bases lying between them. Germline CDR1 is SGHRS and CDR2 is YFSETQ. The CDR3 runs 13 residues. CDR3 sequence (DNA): TGCGCCACCGGACAGTCCGTCACCGGGGAGCTGTTTTTT. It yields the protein CATGQSVTGELFF.

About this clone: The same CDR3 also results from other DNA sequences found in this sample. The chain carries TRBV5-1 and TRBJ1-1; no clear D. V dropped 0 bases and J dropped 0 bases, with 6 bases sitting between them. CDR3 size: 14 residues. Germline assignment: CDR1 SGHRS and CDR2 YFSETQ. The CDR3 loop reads CASSLGDLNTEAFF. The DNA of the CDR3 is TGCGCCAGCAGCTTGGGAGACCTGAACACTGAAGCTTTCTTT.

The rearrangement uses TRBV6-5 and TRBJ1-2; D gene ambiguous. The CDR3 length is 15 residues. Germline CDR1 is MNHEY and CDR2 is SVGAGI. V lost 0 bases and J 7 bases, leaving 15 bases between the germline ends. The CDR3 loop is CASSYSKVWESGYTF. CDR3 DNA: TGTGCCAGCAGTTACTCGAAAGTCTGGGAGAGTGGCTACACCTTC.

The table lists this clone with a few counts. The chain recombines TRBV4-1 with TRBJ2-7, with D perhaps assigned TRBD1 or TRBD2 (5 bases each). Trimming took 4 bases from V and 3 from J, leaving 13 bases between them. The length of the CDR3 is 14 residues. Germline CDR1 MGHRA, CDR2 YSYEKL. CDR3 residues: CASSLRGFLYEQYF. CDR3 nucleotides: TGCGCCAGCAGCCTGAGGGGCTTTCTCTACGAGCAGTACTTC.

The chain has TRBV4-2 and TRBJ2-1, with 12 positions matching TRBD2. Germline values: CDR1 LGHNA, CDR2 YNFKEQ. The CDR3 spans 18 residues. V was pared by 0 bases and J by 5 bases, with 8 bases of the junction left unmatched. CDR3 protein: CASSQDSLTSGRDNEQFF. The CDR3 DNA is TGTGCCAGCAGCCAAGATTCCTTGACTAGCGGGAGAGACAATGAGCAGTTCTTC.

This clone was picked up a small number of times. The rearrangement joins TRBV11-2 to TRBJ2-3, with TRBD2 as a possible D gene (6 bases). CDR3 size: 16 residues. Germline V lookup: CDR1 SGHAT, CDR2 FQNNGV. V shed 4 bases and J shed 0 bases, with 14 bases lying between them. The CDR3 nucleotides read TGTGCCAGCAGCTCCCCCCAAAGCGGGAGCACAGATACGCAGTATTTT. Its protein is CASSSPQSGSTDTQYF.

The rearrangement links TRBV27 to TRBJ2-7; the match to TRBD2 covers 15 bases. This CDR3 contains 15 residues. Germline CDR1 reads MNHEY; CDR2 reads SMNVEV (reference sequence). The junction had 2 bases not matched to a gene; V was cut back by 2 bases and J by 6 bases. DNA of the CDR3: TGTGCCAGCAGTTTAAGGACTAGCGGGAGGGGCGAGCAGTACTTC. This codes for CASSLRTSGRGEQYF.

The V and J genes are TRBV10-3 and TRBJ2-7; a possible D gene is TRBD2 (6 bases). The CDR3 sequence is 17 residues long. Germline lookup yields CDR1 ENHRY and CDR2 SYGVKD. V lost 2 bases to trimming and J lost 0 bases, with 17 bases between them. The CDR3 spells CAISERLGRGTSYEQYF. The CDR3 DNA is TGTGCCATCAGTGAGAGGCTGGGACGCGGGACCTCCTACGAGCAGTACTTC.

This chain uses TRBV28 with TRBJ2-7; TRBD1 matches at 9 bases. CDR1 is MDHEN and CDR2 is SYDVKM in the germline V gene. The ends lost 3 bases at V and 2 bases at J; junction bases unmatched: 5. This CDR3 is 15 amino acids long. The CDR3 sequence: CASSFGTGNPYEQYF. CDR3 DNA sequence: TGTGCCAGCAGTTTTGGGACAGGGAATCCCTACGAGCAGTACTTC.

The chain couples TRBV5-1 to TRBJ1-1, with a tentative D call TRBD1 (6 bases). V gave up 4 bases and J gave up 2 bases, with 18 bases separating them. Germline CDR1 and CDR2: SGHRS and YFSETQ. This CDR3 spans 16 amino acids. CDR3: CASSPTGAGGNTEAFF. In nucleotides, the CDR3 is TGCGCCAGCAGCCCGACGGGGGCTGGGGGTAACACTGAAGCTTTCTTT.

CDR3 sequence: CASSSPGLAGGHSYNEQFF. CDR3 bases: TGCGCCAGCAGCTCCCCCGGACTAGCGGGAGGCCACTCCTACAATGAGCAGTTCTTC. The chain has TRBV5-1 and TRBJ2-1, with TRBD2 matching 14 bases. Germline lookup yields CDR1 SGHRS and CDR2 YFSETQ. V lost 3 bases to trimming and J lost 0 bases; unmatched junction nucleotides: 8. The CDR3 loop spans 19 amino acids. Based on the CDR3 plus reference TRBV5-1 and TRBJ2-1, the full variable domain is KAGVTQTPRYLIKTRGQQVTLSCSPISGHRSVSWYQQTPGQGLQFLFEYFSETQRNKGNFPGRFSGRQFSNSRSEMNVSTLELGDSALYLCASSSPGLAGGHSYNEQFFGPGTRLTVL.

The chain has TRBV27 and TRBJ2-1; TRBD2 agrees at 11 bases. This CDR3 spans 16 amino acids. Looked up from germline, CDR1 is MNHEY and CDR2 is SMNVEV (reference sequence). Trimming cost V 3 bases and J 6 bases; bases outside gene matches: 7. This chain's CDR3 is CASSFLNSGRANEQFF. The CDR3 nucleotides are TGTGCCAGCAGTTTCCTAAATAGCGGGAGGGCCAATGAGCAGTTCTTC.

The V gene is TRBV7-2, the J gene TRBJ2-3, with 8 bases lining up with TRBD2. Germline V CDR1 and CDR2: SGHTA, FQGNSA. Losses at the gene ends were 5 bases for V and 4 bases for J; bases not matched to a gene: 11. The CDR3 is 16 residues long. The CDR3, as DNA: TGTGCCAGCAGCCCACGGGGGGGGTCCTCAGCAGATACGCAGTATTTT. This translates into CASSPRGGSSADTQYF.